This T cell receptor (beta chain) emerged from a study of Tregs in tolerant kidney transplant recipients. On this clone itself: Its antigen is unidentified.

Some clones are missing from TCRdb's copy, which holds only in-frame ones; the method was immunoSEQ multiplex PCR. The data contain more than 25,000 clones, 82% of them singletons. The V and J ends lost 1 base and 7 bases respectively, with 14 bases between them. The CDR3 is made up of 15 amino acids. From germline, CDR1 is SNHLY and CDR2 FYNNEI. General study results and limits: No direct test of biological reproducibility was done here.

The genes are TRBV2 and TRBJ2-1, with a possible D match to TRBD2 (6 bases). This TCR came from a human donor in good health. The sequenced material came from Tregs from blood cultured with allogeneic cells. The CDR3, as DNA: TGTGCCAGCAGTGAAGATTACGGCGGGGTAAATGAGCAGTTCTTC. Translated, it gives CASSEDYGGVNEQFF. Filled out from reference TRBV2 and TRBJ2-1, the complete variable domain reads EPEVTQTPSHQVTQMGQEVILRCVPISNHLYFYWYRQILGQKVEFLVSFYNNEISEKSEIFDDQFSVERPDGSNFTLKIRSTKLEDSAMYFCASSEDYGGVNEQFFGPGTRLTVL.